This TCR beta chain was sequenced during a study of T cell responses to AZD1222 COVID-19 vaccine. Overall study: Pooled together were second doses at about 4 or about 12 weeks. Whole-study results and caveats: Baseline testing showed seropositivity in only a handful of AZD1222 recipients. Mostly white British, mostly female donors; authors suggested clonal diversity may be underestimated. Among spike-specific TCRs, nearly half reportedly target unmutated variant regions.

This CDR3 region has 15 residues. Remarks on this clone: Its antigen is not identified.

Using immunoSEQ multiplex PCR, the repertoire was profiled, and TCRdb retains in-frame clones only, with some absent. The table shows about 100,000 clones, with approximately 87% occurring only once. Sequencing was performed on peripheral blood, taken on day 0 of AZD1222 vaccination. This TCR was recovered from an adult in good health. The chain couples TRBV21-1 to TRBJ2-1; the D segment call TRBD2 is taken from the table without a DNA check. TRBV21-1 is assigned pseudogene status. The DNA for the CDR3 is TGTGCCAGCAGCAAAATGGCGGGGGGGCCCTATGAGCAGTTCTTC. Translation: CASSKMAGGPYEQFF.